The T cell receptor beta chain under discussion was sequenced for a study of blood T cell repertoires in COVID-19. Across the study: Collection of acute and convalescent COVID-19 samples took place in the United States, Italy and Spain.

Authors' data handling: Nucleated cell counts were estimated from reference gene primer amplification. The protocol was immunoSEQ multiplex PCR, while the TCRdb copy is restricted to in-frame clones and leaves out a portion. Clonal size and the V and J genes are those of that table, whereas D and trimming came from the DNA. The data show approximately 290,000 clones, over 75% seen once. V lost 4 bases and J 4 bases, leaving 7 bases between the germline ends. Per the germline V gene, CDR1 is MNHEY and CDR2 is SVGEGT. CDR3 length: 12 residues. Followed over time, Seattle patients had been enrolled while infection was active.

Specimen: peripheral blood. The source of this sequence is a human donor with COVID-19, enrolled during active disease. The donor label of this sample is uncertain. V usage is TRBV6-2 or TRBV6-3 and J usage is TRBJ1-2; no definite D call. CDR3 in amino acids: CASSSHSYGYTF. The CDR3 DNA is TGTGCCAGCAGTTCCCACAGCTATGGCTACACCTTC.